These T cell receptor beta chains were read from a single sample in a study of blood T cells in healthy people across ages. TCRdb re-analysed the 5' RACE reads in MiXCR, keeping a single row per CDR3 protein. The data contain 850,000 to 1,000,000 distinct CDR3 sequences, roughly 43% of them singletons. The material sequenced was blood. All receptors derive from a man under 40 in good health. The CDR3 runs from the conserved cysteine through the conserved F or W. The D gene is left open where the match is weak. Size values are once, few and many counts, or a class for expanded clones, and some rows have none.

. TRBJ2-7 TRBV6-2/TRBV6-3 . TGTGCCAGCAGCCCCGAGGGGTTTTGGGACGAGCAGTACTTC CASSPEGFWDEQYF
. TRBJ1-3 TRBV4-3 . TGCGCCAGCAGCCAAGAGTGGAACTCTGGAAACACCATATATTTT CASSQEWNSGNTIYF
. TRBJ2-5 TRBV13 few TGTGCCAGCAGCGAGGAATCTCAGAACTTCCAAGAGACCCAGTACTTC CASSEESQNFQETQYF
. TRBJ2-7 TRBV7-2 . TGTGCCAGCAGCTTCTGGGTGGGCGAGCAGTACTTC CASSFWVGEQYF
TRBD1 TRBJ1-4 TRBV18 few TGTGCCAGCTCGCCCGACAGGGCGGCTAATGAAAAACTGTTTTTT CASSPDRAANEKLFF
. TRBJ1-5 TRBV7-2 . TGTGCCAGCAGCCCTACAGAAAATAGCAATCAGCCCCGGCATTTT CASSPTENSNQPRHF
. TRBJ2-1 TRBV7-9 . TGTGCCAGCCTTCGGAAAGACGGCGAAACCTACAATGAGCAGTTCTTC CASLRKDGETYNEQFF
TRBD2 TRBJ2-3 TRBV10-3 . TGTGCCAGCGAAAGCGGGGGCGCCAGGGATACGCAGTATTTT CASESGGARDTQYF
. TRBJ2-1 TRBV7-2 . TGTGCCAGCAGCTTAGTGGCAGGGCCAGGTGAGCAGTTCTTC CASSLVAGPGEQFF
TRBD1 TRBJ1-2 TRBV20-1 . TGCAGTGCTACAAGACAGGGTGAGGACTATGGCTACACCTTC CSATRQGEDYGYTF
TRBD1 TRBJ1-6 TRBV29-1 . TGCAGCGCTGGACAGGGGGGAAAATCACCCCTCCACTTT CSAGQGGKSPLHF
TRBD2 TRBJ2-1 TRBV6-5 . TGTGCCAGCAGTTACCTCAACCCGACTAGCGGGGGGGCGACTTATGAGCAGTTCTTC CASSYLNPTSGGATYEQFF
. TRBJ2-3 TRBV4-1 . TGCGCCAGCAGCCATGCACAGGGAGATACGCAGTATTTT CASSHAQGDTQYF
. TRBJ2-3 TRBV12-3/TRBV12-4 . TGTGCCAGCAGGAGGGTTAGCGCAGATACGCAATATTTT CASRRVSADTQYF
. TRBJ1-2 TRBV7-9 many TGTGCCAGCAGCTTATACCCGAATGGCTACACCTTC CASSLYPNGYTF
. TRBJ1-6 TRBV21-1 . TGTGCCAGCAGCAAAGGAATCGGTTCGGGTATAAATTCACCCCTCCACTTT CASSKGIGSGINSPLHF
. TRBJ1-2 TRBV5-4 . TGTGCCAGCGGCGGGAGCGGTAGAACTAACTATGGCTACACTTTC CASGGSGRTNYGYTF
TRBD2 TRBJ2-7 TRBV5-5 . TGTGCCAGCAGCTCTAGCGGGCTCTACAATGAGCAGTACTTC CASSSSGLYNEQYF
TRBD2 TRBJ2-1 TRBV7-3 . TGTGCCAGCAGCCCCGGACTAGAGTCCTACAGTGAGCAGTTCTTC CASSPGLESYSEQFF
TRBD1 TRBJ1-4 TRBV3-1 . TGTGCCAGCAGCACCCCGACAGGGGGGGTTAATGAAAAACTGTTTTTT CASSTPTGGVNEKLFF
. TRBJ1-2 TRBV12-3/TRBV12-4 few TGTGCCAGCAAACGGGGCCACTATGGCTACACCTTC CASKRGHYGYTF
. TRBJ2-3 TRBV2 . TGTGCCAGCAGGACGGACAGTATCGTTACGCAGTATTTT CASRTDSIVTQYF
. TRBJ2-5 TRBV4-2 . TGTGCCAGCAGCCACCAGGCTACCAAAGAGACCCAGTACTTC CASSHQATKETQYF
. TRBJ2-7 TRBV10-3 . TGTGCCATCAGTGAATCAATACAGCAGAGCTCCTACGAGCAGTACTTC CAISESIQQSSYEQYF
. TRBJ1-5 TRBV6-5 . TGTGCCAGCAGTTCCTCTGGGGGTGGGAATCAGCCCCAGCATTTT CASSSSGGGNQPQHF
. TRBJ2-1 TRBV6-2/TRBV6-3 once TGTGCCACCCGGGCGGCCTTCTCCTACAATGAGCAGTTCTTC CATRAAFSYNEQFF
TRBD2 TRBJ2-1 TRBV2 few TGTGCCAGCAGTGAAAGGGCGGGGGGGCATGAGCAGTTCTTC CASSERAGGHEQFF
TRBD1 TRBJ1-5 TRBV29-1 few TGCAGCGCCGCCGGGACAGATCACAATCAGCCCCAGCATTTT CSAAGTDHNQPQHF
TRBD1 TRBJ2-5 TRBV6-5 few TGTGCCAGCAGTTCGCCCCGGACAGGGGGTCGAGAGACCCAGTACTTC CASSSPRTGGRETQYF
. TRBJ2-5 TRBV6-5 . TGTGCCAGCAGTTACGGTAGCCCGGGACGGCCCCAAGAGACCCAGTACTTC CASSYGSPGRPQETQYF
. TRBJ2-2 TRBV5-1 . TGCGCCAGCAGCCGAGCACAGGGATCCGGGGAGCTGTTTTTT CASSRAQGSGELFF
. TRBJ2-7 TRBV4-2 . TGTGCCAGCAGCCAAGATCTTAGCCGGAACTACGAGCAGTACTTC CASSQDLSRNYEQYF
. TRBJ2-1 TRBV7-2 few TGTGCCAGCAGCTTTCTGGGACGAGAGCAGTTCTTC CASSFLGREQFF
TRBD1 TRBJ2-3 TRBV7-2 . TGTGCCAGCAGTCCGGGGGACAGGCCAGATACGCAGTATTTT CASSPGDRPDTQYF
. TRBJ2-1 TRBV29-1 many TGCAGCGTTGAAGGGGGAGGTGTAACGGGTTGGGGGTCGAATGAGCAGTTCTTC CSVEGGGVTGWGSNEQFF
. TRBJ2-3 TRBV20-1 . TGCAGTGCTAGGCAACCGGTTACTAGCACAGATACGCAGTATTTT CSARQPVTSTDTQYF
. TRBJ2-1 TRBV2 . TGTGCCAGCGAACGTGAGTGGCTAGCGCTTTACAATGAGCAGTTCTTC CASEREWLALYNEQFF
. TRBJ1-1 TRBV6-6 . TGTGCCAGCAGTTATGACGTGAACACTGAAGCTTTCTTT CASSYDVNTEAFF
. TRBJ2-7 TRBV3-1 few TGTGCCAGCGGACGGACCTACGAGCAGTACTTC CASGRTYEQYF
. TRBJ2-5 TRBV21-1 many TGTGCCAGCAGCAAAGATTGGCTACCTGCTGAGCAAGAGACCCAGTACTTC CASSKDWLPAEQETQYF
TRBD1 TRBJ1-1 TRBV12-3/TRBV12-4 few TGTGCCAGCAGCAGAACAGGACAGGGAGGGGAAGCTTTCTTT CASSRTGQGGEAFF
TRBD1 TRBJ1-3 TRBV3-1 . TGTGCCAGCAGCCCTACAGGGGCCTACTCTGGAAACACCATATATTTT CASSPTGAYSGNTIYF
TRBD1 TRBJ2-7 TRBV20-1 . TGCAGTGCCCCAGAACGGGACAGGCGGTACGAGCAGTACTTC CSAPERDRRYEQYF
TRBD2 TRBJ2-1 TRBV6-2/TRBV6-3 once TGTGCCAGCAGTTACAGGACTAGCGGGGGGGCAGTCAATGAGCAGTTCTTC CASSYRTSGGAVNEQFF
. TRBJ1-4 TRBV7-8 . TGTGCCAGCAGCTTAGCGGTGATCGAAAAACTGTTTTTT CASSLAVIEKLFF
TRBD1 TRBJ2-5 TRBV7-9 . TGTGCCAGCAGCTTAGGGACAGGTACCCTTGAGACCCAGTACTTC CASSLGTGTLETQYF